A single sample is the source of the 8 T cell receptor beta chains below, sequenced in a study of T cells expressing NK-cell markers. Following a re-call of the 5' RACE reads, TCRdb has one entry per CDR3 protein and lacks DNA. The sample features approximately 440,000 distinct CDR3 sequences, with almost 1.5% in its top ten. Sequencing was carried out using blood T cells: a sorted CD56 or NKG2C T cell subset, CD4+ or CD8+ T cells, or bulk PBMC T cells (not recorded which). These receptors were obtained from a woman aged 45-60 years in good health.

V is TRBV20-1 and J is TRBJ2-7; the TCRdb call, TRBD1, lacks DNA for checking. The CDR3 has 14 amino acids. Looked up from germline, CDR1 is DFQATT and CDR2 is SNEGSKA (reference sequence). The CDR3 is CSASGDISSYEQYF.

The chain links TRBV3-1 to TRBJ2-3; TCRdb picks TRBD2, but there is no DNA to check that call. This CDR3 region has 16 residues. Germline V CDR1 and CDR2: LGHDT, YNNKEL (reference sequence). CDR3 region: CASSQASAGVRDTQYF.

The chain carries TRBV3-1 and TRBJ2-3. The germline gives CDR1 LGHDT, CDR2 YNNKEL (reference sequence). This CDR3 is 14 amino acids long. The CDR3 spells CASSQVHVTDTQYF.

The chain recombines TRBV9 with TRBJ1-1; TCRdb lists TRBD1, though no DNA is available to test this call. The CDR3 extends over 12 amino acids. Germline V gene data show CDR1 as SGDLS and CDR2 as YYNGEE. This CDR3 reads CASSPAGVTAFF.

This chain links TRBV20-1 with TRBJ2-5; TCRdb names TRBD2, which stays unverified in the absence of DNA. CDR3 size: 15 residues. Germline CDR1 reads DFQATT; CDR2 reads SNEGSKA (reference sequence). The CDR3 reads CSAKGLAGDQETQYF.

The chain combines TRBV20-1 with TRBJ1-1. CDR1 DFQATT and CDR2 SNEGSKA come from the germline V gene (reference sequence). CDR3 length: 13 residues. CDR3 protein: CSASNRLSTEAFF.

The chain couples TRBV6-2 or TRBV6-3 to TRBJ2-1; absent DNA, TCRdb's TRBD2 call cannot be checked. There are 15 residues in the CDR3. From germline, CDR1 is MNHEY and CDR2 SVGEGT. This CDR3 is CASSYSGLATDEQFF.

V gene TRBV5-1 combines with J gene TRBJ2-3; TCRdb names TRBD2, which stays unverified in the absence of DNA. The germline CDR1 and CDR2 sequences are SGHRS and YFSETQ. This CDR3 spans 16 amino acids. The CDR3 loop is CASSSNSGRASDTQYF.